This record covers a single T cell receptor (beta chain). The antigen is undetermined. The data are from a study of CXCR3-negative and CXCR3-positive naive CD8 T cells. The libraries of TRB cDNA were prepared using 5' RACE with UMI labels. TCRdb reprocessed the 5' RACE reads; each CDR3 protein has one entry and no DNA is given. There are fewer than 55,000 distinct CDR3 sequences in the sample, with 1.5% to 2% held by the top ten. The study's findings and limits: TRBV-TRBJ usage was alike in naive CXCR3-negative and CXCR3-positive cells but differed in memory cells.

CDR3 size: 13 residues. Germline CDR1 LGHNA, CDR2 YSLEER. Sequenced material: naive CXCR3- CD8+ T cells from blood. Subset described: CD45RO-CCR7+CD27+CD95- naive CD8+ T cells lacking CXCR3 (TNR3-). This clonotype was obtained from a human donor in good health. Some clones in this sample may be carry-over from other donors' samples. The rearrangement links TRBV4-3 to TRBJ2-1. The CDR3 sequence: CASSQDDVDEQFF.